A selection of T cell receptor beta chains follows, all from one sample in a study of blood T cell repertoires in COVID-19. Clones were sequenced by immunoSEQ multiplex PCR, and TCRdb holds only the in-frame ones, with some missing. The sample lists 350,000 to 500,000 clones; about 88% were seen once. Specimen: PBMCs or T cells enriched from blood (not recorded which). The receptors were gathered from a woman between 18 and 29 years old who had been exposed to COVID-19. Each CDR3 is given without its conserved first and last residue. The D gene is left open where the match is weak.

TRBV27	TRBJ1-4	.	ASSLGLYEKLF
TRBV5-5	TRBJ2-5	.	ASSLHLIESETQY
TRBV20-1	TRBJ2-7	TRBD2	SASRSGSRY
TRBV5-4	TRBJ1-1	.	ASSISEGTEAF
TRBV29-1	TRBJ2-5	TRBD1	SAEKGAGETQY
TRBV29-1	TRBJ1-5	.	SVVFSNQPQH
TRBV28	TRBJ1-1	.	ASSPIGGSGDTEAF
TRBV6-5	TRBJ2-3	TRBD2	ASSWTSGRGIDTQY
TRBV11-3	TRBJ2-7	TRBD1	ASSSTGREGEQY
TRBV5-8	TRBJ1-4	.	ASSFRTPNEKLF
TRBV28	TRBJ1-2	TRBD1	ASSQGPGGTANYGYT
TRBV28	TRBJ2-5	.	ASSFSTSPTQY
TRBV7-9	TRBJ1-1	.	ASSLESGPTEAF
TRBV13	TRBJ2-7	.	ASSLVSGANNEQY
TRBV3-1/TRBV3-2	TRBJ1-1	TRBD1	ASSPRTGEMNTEAF
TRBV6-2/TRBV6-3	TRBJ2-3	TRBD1	ASSLYRDRDYTDTQY
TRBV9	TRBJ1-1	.	ASSVGPVGRNTEAF
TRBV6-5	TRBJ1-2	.	ASRPPGGNYGYT
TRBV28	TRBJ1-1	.	ASSLLGRREAF
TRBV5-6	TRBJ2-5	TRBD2	ASSFLGSGGAQETQY
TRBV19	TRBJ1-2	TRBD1	ASNPGQGIGGYT
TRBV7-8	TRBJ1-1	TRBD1	ASSPLDRGAEAF
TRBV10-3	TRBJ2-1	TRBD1	AISESGRGLYNEQF
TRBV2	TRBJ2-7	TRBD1	ASMNKVVRDSGYEQY
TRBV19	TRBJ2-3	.	ASSTSNRVSTDTQY
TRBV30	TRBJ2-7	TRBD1	AWGDRGNPYEQY
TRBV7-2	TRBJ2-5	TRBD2	ASSSERGGETQY
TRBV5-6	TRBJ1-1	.	ASSPLAEGLLIAGAF
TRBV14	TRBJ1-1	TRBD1	ASRRTGPLNTEAF
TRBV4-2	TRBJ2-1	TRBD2	ASSPITGGGVYEQF
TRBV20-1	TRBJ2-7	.	SARSSYEQY
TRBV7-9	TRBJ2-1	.	ASSLGQINEQF
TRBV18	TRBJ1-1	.	ASSPRRELNTEAF
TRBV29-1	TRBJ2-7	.	SVRRDSLAVEQY
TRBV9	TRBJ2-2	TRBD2	ASSPFSRAGANTGELF
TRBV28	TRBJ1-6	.	ASSLMLRENSPLH
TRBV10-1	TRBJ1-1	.	ASAPGQNREAF
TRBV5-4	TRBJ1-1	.	ASSRTGQALFTEAF
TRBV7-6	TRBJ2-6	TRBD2	ASSFIPGGTLSGANVLT
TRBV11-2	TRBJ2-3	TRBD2	ASSGLAGGPISQY
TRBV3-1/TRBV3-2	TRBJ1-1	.	ASSQDLFGRAGRAF
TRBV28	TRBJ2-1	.	ASKLAQNLGQF
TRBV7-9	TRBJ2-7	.	ASSPSNSGYAYEQY
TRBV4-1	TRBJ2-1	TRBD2	ASSQERGRGVNNEQF
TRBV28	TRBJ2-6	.	ATRVSPSGANVLT
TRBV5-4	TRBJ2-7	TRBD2	ASSLGTSGRTDEQY
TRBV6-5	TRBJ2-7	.	ASRSPLASYEQY
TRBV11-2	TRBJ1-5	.	ASSLVGGTGNQPQH
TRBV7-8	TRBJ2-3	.	ASSLEAGPTDTQY
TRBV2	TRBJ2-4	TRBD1	ASSGLYRGVGQY
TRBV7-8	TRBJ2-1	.	ASGAVNEQF
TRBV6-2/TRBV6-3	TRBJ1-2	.	ASSYLYGYT
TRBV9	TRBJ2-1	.	ASSVGGSPPYNEQF
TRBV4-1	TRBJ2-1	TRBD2	ASSQGVERGAQVAYNEQF
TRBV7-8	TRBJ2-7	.	ASSLAGPSSYEQY